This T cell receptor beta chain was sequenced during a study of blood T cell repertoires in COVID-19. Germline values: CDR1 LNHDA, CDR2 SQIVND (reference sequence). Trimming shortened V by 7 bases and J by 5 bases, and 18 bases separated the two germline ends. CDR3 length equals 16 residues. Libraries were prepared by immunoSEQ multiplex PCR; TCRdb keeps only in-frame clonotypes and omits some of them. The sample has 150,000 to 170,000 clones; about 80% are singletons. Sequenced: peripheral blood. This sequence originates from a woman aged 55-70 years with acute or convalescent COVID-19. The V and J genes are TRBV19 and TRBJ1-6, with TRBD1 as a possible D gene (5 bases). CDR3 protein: CASTSGGAGDNSPLHF. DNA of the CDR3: TGTGCCAGTACCTCCGGAGGGGCTGGAGATAATTCACCCCTCCACTTT.